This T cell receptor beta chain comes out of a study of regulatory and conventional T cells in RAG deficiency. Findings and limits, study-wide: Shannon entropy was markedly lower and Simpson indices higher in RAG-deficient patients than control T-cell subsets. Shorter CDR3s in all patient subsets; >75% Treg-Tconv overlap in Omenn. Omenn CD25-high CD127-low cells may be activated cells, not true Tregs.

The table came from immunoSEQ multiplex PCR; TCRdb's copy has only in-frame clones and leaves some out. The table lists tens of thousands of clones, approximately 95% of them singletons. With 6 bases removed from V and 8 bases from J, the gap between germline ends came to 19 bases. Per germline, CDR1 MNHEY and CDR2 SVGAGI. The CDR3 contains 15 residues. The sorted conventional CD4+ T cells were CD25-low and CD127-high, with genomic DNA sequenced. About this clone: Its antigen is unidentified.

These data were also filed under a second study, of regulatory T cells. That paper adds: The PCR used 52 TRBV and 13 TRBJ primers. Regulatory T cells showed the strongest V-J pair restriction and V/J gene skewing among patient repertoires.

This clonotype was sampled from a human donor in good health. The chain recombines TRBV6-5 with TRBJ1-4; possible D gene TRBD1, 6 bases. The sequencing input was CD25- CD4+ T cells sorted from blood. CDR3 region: CASRGGGRGQEKLFF. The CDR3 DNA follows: TGTGCCAGCAGGGGCGGTGGGAGGGGACAAGAAAAACTGTTTTTT.